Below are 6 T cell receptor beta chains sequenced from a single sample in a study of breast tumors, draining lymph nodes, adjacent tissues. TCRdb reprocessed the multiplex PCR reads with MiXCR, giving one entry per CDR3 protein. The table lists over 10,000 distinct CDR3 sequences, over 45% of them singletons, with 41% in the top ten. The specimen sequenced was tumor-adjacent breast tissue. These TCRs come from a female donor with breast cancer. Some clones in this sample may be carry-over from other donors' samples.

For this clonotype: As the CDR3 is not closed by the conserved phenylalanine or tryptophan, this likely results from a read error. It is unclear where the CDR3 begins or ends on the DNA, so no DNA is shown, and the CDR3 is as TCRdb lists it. The CDR3 reads CASSLVGTNEKPFL. The chain is built from TRBV7-9 and TRBJ1-4. Germline V gene data show CDR1 as SEHNR and CDR2 as FQNEAQ (reference sequence). The CDR3 is 14 amino acids long, termini counted.

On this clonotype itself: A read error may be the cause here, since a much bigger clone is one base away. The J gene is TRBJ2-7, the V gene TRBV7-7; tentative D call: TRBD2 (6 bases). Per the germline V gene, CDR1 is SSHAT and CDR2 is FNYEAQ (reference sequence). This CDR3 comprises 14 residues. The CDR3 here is CASGGKETFHEQYV. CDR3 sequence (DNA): TGTGCTAGCGGAGGGAAGGAAACGTTCCACGAGCAGTACGTC.

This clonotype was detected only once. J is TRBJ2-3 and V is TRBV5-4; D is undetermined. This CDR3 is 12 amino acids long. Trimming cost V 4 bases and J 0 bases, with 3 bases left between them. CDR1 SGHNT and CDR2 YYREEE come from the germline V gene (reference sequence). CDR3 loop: CASSTSTDTQYF. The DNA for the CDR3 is TGTGCCAGCAGCACAAGCACAGATACGCAGTATTTT.

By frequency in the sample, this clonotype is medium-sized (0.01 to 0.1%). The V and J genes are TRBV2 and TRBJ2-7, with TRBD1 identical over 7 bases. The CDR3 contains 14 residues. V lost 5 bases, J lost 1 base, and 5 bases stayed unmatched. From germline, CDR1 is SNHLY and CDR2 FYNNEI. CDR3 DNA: TGTGCCAGCAGTCGGACAGGCGGGTCCTACGAGCAGTACTTC. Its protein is CASSRTGGSYEQYF.

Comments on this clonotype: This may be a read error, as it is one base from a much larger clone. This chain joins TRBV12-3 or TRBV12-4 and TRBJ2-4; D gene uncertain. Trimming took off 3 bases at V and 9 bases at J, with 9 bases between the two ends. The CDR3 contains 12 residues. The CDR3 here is CASSFRPSIQYF. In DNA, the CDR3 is TGTGCCAGCAGTTTCCGTCCGAGCATTCAGTACTTC.

The CDR3 region is CASSLIGRGRSSGANVLTF. The CDR3 bases are TGTGCCAGCAGCTTAATAGGGAGGGGAAGGAGTAGTGGGGCCAACGTCCTGACTTTC. The chain is built from TRBV7-3 and TRBJ2-6, with 7 bases matching TRBD2. The germline gives CDR1 SGHTA, CDR2 FQGTGA. J was trimmed by 3 bases and V by 1 base; bases with no gene match: 12. This CDR3 spans 19 amino acids. The complete variable domain, with remaining parts taken from reference TRBV7-3 and TRBJ2-6, reads GAGVSQTPSNKVTEKGKYVELRCDPISGHTALYWYRQSLGQGPEFLIYFQGTGAADDSGLPNDRFFAVRPEGSVSTLKIQRTERGDSAVYLCASSLIGRGRSSGANVLTFGAGSRLTVL.